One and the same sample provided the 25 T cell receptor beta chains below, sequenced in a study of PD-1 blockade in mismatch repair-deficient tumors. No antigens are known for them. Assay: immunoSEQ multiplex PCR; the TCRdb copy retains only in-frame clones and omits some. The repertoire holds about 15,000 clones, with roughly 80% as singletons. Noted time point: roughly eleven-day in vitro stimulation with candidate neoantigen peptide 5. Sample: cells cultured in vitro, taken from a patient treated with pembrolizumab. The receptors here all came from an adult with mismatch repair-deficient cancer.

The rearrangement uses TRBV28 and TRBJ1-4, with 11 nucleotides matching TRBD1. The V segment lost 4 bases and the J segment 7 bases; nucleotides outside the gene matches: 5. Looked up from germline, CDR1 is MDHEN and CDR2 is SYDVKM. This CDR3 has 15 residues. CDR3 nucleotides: TGTGCCAGCAGTTCGCGGACAGGGGGCACTGAAAAACTGTTTTTT. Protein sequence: CASSSRTGGTEKLFF.

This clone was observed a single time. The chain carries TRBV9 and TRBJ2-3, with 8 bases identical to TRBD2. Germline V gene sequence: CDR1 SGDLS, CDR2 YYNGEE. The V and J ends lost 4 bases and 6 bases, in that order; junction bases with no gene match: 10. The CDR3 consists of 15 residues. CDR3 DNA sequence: TGTGCCAGCAGCCCTGAACCAGCGGGGGTGGATACGCAGTATTTT. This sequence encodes CASSPEPAGVDTQYF.

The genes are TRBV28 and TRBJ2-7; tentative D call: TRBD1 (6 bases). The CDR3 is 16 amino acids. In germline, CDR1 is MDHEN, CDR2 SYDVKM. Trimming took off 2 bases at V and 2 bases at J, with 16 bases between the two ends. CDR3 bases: TGTGCCAGCAGTTTACTGCTTCGTCAGGGGACCTACGAGCAGTACTTC. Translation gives CASSLLLRQGTYEQYF.

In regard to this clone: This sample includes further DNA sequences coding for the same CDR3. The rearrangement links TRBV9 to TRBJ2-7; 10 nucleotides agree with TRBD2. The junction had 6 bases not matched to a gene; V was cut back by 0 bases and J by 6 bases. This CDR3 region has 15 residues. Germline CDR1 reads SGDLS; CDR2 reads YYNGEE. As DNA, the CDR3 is TGTGCCAGCAGCGTAGGCCTAGCGGGAGAAGGCGAGCAGTACTTC. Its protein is CASSVGLAGEGEQYF.

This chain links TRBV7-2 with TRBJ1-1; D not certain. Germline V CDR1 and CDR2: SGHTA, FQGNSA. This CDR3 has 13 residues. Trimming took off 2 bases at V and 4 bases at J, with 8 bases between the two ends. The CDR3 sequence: CASSLREGTEAFF. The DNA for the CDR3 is TGTGCCAGCAGCTTACGCGAAGGCACTGAAGCTTTCTTT.

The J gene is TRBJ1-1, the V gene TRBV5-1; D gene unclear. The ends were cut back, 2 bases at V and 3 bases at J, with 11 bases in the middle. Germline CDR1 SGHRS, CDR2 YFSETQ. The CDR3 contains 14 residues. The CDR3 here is CASSLSGMDTEAFF. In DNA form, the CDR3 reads TGCGCCAGCAGCTTATCGGGGATGGACACTGAAGCTTTCTTT.

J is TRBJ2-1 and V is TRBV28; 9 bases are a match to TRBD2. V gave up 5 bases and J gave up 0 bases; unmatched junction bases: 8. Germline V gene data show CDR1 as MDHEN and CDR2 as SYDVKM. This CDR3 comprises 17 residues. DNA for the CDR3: TGTGCCAGCAGTCAGCTGGCGGGAGGGTTCTCCTACAATGAGCAGTTCTTC. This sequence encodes CASSQLAGGFSYNEQFF.

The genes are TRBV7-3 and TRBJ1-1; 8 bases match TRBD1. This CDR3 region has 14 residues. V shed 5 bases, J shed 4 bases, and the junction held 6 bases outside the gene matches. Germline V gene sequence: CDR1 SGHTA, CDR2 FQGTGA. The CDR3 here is CASSRQGSGTEAFF. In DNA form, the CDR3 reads TGTGCCAGCAGCCGACAGGGGAGTGGCACTGAAGCTTTCTTT. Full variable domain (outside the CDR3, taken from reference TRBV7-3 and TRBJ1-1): GAGVSQTPSNKVTEKGKYVELRCDPISGHTALYWYRQSLGQGPEFLIYFQGTGAADDSGLPNDRFFAVRPEGSVSTLKIQRTERGDSAVYLCASSRQGSGTEAFFGQGTRLTVV.

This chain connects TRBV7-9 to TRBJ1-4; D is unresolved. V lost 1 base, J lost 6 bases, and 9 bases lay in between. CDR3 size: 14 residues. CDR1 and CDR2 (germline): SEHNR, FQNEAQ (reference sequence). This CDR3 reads CASSLGQTYEKLFF. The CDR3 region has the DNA TGTGCCAGCAGCTTAGGGCAGACCTATGAAAAACTGTTTTTT.

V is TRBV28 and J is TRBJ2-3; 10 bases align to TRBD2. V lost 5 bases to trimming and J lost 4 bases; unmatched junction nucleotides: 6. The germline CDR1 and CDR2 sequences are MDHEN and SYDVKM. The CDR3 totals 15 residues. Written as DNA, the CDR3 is TGTGCCAGCAGTCGAATAGCGGGAGGCGCAGATACGCAGTATTTT. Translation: CASSRIAGGADTQYF.

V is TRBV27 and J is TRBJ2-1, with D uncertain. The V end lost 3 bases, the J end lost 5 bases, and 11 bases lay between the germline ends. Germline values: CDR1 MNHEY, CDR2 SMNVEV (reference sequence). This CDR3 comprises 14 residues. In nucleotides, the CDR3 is TGTGCCAGCAGTTTCCGGACCGGCAACAATGAGCAGTTCTTC. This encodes CASSFRTGNNEQFF.

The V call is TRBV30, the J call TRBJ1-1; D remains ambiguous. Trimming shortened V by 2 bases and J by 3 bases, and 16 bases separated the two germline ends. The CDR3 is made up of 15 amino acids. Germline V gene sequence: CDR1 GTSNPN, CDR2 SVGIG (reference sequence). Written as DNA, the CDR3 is TGTGCCTGGAGTCCCTCCCCTGGAGCTTACACTGAAGCTTTCTTT. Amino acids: CAWSPSPGAYTEAFF. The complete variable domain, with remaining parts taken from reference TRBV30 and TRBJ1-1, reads SQTIHQWPATLVQPVGSPLSLECTVEGTSNPNLYWYRQAAGRGLQLLFYSVGIGQISSEVPQNLSASRPQDRQFILSSKKLLLSDSGFYLCAWSPSPGAYTEAFFGQGTRLTVV.

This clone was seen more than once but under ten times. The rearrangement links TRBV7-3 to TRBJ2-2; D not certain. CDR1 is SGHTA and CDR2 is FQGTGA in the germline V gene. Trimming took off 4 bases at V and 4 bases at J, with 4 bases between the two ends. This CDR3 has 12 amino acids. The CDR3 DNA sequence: TGTGCCAGCAGCTCAGGCACCGGGGAGCTGTTTTTT. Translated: CASSSGTGELFF.

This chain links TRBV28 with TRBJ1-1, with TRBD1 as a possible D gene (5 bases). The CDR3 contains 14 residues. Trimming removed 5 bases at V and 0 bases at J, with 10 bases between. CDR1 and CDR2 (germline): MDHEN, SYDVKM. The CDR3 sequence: CASSPGTVNTEAFF. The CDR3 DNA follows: TGTGCCAGCAGTCCCGGGACGGTGAACACTGAAGCTTTCTTT.

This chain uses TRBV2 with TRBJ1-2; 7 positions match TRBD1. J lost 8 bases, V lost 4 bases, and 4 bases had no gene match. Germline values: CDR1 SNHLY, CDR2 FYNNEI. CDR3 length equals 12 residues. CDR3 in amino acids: CASSGTGAGYTF. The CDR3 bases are TGTGCCAGCAGTGGCACAGGGGCGGGCTACACCTTC.

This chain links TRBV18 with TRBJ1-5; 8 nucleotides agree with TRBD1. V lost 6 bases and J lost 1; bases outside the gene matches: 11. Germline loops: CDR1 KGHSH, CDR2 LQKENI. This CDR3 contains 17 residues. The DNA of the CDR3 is TGTGCCAGCTCGCAACCTACAGGGGGGAAAAGCAATCAGCCCCAGCATTTT. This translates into CASSQPTGGKSNQPQHF.

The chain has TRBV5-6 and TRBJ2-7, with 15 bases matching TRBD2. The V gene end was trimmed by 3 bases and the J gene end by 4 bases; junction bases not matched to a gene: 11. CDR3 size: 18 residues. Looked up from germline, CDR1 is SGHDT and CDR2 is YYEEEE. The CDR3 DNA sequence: TGTGCCAGCAGCTCCCGGACTAGCGGGAGGGCTATGTTTTACGAGCAGTACTTC. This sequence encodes CASSSRTSGRAMFYEQYF. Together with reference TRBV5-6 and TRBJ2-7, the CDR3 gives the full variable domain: DAGVTQSPTHLIKTRGQQVTLRCSPKSGHDTVSWYQQALGQGPQFIFQYYEEEERQRGNFPDRFSGHQFPNYSSELNVNALLLGDSALYLCASSSRTSGRAMFYEQYFGPGTRLTVT.

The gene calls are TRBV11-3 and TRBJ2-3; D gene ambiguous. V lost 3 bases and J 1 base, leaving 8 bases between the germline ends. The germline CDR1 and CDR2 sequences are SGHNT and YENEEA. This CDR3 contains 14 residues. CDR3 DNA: TGTGCCAGCAGCTTGGGTGAGGGCACAGATACGCAGTATTTT. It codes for CASSLGEGTDTQYF.

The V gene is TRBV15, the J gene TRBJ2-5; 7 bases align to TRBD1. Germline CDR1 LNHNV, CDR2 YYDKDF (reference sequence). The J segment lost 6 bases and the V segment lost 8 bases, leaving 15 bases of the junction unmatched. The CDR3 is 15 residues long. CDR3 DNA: TGTGCCACCCGCGACAGGGCAACGCTCGGGCAGACCCAGTACTTC. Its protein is CATRDRATLGQTQYF.

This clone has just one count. For the CDR3, the DNA is TGCAGCGTTGCAGGGGGACAGGGTTACACTGAAGCTTTCTTT. This sequence encodes CSVAGGQGYTEAFF. The chain uses TRBV29-1 and TRBJ1-1; the match to TRBD1 covers 9 bases. The CDR3 runs to 14 residues. The V and J ends lost 4 bases and 3 bases, in that order; junction bases with no gene match: 6. CDR1 is SQVTM and CDR2 is ANQGSEA in the germline V gene. Full variable domain (remainder filled in from reference TRBV29-1 and TRBJ1-1): SAVISQKPSRDICQRGTSLTIQCQVDSQVTMMFWYRQQPGQSLTLIATANQGSEATYESGFVIDKFPISRPNLTFSTLTVSNMSPEDSSIYLCSVAGGQGYTEAFFGQGTRLTVV.

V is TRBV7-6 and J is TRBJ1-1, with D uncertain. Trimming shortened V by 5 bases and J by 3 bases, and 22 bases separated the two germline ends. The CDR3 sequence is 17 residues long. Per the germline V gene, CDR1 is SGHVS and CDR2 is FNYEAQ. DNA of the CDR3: TGTGCCAGCAGCCCGCAGACCTTCAATGGATTCTACACTGAAGCTTTCTTT. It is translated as CASSPQTFNGFYTEAFF. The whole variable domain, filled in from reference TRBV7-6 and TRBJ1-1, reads GAGVSQSPRYKVTKRGQDVALRCDPISGHVSLYWYRQALGQGPEFLTYFNYEAQQDKSGLPNDRFSAERPEGSISTLTIQRTEQRDSAMYRCASSPQTFNGFYTEAFFGQGTRLTVV.

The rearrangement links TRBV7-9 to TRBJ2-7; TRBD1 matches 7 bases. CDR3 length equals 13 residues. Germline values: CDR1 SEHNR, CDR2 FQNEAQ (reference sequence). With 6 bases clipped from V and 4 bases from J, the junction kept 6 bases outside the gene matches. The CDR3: CASRRDSMYEQYF. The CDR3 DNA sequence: TGTGCCAGCAGACGGGACAGCATGTACGAGCAGTACTTC.

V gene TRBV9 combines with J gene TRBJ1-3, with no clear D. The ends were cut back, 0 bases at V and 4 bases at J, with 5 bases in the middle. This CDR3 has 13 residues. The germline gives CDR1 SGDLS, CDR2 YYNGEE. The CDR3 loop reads CASSVAPGNTIYF. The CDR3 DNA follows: TGTGCCAGCAGCGTAGCCCCAGGAAACACCATATATTTT. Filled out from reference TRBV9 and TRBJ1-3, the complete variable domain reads DSGVTQTPKHLITATGQRVTLRCSPRSGDLSVYWYQQSLDQGLQFLIQYYNGEERAKGNILERFSAQQFPDLHSELNLSSLELGDSALYFCASSVAPGNTIYFGEGSWLTVV.

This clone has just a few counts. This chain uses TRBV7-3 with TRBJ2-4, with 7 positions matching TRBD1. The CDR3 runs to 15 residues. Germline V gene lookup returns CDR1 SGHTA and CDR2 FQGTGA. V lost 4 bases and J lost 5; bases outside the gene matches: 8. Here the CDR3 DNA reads TGTGCCAGCAGCTATAGTCCCGGGACAGAAAACATTCAGTACTTC. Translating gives CASSYSPGTENIQYF.

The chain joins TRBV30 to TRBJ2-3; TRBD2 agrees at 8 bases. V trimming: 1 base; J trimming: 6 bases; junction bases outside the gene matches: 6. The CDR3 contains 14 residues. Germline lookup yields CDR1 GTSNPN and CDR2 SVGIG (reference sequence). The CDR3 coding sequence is TGTGCCTGGAGTGCGGGGACTAGTAGCGATACGCAGTATTTT. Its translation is CAWSAGTSSDTQYF.